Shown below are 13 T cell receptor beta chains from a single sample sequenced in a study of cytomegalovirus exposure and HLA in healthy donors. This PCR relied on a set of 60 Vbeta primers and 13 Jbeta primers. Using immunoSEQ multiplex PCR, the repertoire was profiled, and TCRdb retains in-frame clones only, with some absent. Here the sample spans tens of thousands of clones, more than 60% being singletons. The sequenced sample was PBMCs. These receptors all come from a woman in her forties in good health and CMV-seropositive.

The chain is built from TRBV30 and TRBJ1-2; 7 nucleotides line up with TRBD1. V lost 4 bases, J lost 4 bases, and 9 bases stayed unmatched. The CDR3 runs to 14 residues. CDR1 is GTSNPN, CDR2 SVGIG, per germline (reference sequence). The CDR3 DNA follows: TGTGCCTGGAACTTGGTGGGGGACAGCTATGGCTACACCTTC. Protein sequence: CAWNLVGDSYGYTF.

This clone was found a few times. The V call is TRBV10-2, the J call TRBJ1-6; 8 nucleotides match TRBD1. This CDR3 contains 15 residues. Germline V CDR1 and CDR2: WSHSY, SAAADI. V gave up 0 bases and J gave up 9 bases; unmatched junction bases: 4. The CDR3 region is CASSESGQGASPLHF. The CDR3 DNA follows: TGCGCCAGCAGTGAGTCGGGGCAGGGGGCTTCACCCCTCCACTTT.

For the CDR3, the DNA is TGTGCCACTACGGCCGGGACAGGGGATAATTCACCCCTCCACTTT. Its translation: CATTAGTGDNSPLHF. This chain links TRBV10-3 with TRBJ1-6; 10 bases agree with TRBD1. The CDR3 length is 15 residues. Unmatched junction bases numbered 8, after V lost 10 bases and J lost 5 bases. In germline, CDR1 is ENHRY, CDR2 SYGVKD.

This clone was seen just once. Here the CDR3 DNA reads TGTGCCAGCAGTGCTACTATGAACACTGAAGCTTTCTTT. It encodes CASSATMNTEAFF. The V call is TRBV6-1, the J call TRBJ1-1, with D unclear. V lost 4 bases and J 0 bases, leaving 6 bases between the germline ends. Looked up from germline, CDR1 is MNHNS and CDR2 is SASEGT. This CDR3 region has 13 residues.

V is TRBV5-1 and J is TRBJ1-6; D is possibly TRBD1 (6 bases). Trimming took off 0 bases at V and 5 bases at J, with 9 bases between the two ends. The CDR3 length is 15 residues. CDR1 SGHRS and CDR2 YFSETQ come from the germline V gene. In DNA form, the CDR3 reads TGCGCCAGCAGCTTGGCCCCAGGGGATAATTCACCCCTCCACTTT. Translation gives CASSLAPGDNSPLHF. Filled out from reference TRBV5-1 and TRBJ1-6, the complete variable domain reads KAGVTQTPRYLIKTRGQQVTLSCSPISGHRSVSWYQQTPGQGLQFLFEYFSETQRNKGNFPGRFSGRQFSNSRSEMNVSTLELGDSALYLCASSLAPGDNSPLHFGNGTRLTVT.

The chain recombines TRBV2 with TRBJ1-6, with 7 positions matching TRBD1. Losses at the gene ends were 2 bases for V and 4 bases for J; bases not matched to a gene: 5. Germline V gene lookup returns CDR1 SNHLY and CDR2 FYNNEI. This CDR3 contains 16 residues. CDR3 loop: CASSESRGQYNSPLHF. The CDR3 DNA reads TGTGCCAGCAGTGAATCGAGGGGACAGTATAATTCACCCCTCCACTTT. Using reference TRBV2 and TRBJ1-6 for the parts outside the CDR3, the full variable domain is EPEVTQTPSHQVTQMGQEVILRCVPISNHLYFYWYRQILGQKVEFLVSFYNNEISEKSEIFDDQFSVERPDGSNFTLKIRSTKLEDSAMYFCASSESRGQYNSPLHFGNGTRLTVT.

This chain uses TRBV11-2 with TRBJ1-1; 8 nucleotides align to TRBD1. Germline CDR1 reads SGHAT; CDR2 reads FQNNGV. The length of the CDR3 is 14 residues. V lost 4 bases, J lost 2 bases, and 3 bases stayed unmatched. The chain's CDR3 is CASSSQGANTEAFF. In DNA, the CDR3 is TGTGCCAGCAGCTCGCAGGGGGCAAACACTGAAGCTTTCTTT.

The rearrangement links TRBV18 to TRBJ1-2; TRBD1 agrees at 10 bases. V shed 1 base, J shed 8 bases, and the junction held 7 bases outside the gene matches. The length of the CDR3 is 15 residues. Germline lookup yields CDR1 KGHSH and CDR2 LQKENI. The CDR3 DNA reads TGTGCCAGCTCACCACGATCCGGACAGGGGGAAGGCTACACCTTC. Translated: CASSPRSGQGEGYTF.

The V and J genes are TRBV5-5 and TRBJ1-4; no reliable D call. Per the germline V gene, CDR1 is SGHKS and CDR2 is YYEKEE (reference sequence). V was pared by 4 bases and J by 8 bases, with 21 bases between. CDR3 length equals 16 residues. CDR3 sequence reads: CASSPLGGFDREKLFF. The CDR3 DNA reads TGTGCCAGCAGCCCGCTGGGAGGTTTCGATAGGGAAAAACTGTTTTTT. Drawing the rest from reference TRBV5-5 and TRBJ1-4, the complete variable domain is DAGVTQSPTHLIKTRGQQVTLRCSPISGHKSVSWYQQVLGQGPQFIFQYYEKEERGRGNFPDRFSARQFPNYSSELNVNALLLGDSALYLCASSPLGGFDREKLFFGSGTQLSVL.

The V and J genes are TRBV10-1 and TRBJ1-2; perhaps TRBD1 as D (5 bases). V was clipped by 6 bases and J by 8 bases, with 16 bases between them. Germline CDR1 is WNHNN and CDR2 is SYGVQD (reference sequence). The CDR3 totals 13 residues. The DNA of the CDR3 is TGCGCCAGCAGGGCCGGAGGGGTCGAGGGCTACACCTTC. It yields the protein CASRAGGVEGYTF.

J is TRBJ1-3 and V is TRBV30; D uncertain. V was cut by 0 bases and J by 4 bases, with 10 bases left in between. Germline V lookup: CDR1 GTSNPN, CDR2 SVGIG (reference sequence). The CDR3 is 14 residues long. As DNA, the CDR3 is TGTGCCTGGAGTGTCGAGGGTACGGGAAACACCATATATTTT. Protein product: CAWSVEGTGNTIYF.

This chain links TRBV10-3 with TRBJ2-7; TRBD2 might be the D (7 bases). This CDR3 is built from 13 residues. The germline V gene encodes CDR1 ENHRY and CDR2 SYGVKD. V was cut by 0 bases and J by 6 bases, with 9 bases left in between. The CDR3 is CAISESGGLEQYF. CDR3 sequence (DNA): TGTGCCATCAGTGAGTCGGGGGGGCTCGAGCAGTACTTC.

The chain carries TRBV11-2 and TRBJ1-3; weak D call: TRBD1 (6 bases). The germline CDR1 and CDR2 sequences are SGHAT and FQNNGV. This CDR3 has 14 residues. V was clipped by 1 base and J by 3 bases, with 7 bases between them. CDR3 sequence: CASSLGTVGNTIYF. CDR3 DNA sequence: TGTGCCAGCAGCTTAGGGACAGTTGGAAACACCATATATTTT.